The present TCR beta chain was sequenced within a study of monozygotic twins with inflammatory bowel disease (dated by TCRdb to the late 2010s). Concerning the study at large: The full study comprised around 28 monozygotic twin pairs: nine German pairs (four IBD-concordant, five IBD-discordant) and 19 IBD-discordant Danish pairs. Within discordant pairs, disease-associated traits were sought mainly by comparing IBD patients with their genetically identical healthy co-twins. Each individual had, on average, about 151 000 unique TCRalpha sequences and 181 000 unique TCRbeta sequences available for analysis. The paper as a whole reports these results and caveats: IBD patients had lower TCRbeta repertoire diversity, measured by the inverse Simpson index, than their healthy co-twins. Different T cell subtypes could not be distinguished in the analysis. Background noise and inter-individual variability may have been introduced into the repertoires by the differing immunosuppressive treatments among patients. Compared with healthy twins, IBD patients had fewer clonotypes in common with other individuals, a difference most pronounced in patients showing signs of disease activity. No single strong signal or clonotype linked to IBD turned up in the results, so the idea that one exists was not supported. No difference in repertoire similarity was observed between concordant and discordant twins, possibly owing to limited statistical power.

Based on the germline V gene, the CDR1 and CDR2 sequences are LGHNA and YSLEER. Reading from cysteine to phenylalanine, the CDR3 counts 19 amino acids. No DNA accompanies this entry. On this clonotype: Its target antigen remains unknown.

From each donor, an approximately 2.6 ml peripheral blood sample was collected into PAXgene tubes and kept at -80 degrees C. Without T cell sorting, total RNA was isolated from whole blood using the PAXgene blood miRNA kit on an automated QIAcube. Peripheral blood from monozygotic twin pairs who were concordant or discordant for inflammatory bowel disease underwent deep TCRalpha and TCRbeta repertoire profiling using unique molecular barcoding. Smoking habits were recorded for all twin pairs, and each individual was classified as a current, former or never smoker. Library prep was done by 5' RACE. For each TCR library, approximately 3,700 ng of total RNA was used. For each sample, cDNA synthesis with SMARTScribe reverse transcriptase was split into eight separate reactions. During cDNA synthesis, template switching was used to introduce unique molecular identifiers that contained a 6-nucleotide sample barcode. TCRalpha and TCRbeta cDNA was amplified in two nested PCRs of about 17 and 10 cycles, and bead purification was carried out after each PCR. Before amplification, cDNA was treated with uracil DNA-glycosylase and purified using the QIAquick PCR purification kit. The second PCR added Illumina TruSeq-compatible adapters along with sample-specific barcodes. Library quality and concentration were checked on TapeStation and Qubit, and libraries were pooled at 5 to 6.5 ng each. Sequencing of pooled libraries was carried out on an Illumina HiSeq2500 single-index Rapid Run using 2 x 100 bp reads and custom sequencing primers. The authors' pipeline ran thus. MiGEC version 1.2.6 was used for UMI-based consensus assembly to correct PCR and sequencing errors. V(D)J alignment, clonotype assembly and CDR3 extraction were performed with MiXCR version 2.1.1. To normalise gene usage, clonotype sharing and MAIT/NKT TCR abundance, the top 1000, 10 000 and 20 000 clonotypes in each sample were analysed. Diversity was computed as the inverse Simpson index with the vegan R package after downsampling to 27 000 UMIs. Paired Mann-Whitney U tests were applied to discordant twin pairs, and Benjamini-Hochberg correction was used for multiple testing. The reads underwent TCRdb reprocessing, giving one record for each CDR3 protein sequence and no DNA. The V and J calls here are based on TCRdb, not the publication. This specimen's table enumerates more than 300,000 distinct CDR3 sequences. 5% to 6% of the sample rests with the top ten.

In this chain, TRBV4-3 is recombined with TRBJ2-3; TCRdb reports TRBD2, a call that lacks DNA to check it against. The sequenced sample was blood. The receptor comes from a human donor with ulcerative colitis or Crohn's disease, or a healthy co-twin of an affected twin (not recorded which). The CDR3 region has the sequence CASSQGGTSGRVGGDTQYF.